This T cell receptor (beta chain) was identified in a study of cytomegalovirus exposure and HLA in healthy donors. Overall study context: T cells numbering around 170 million yielded approximately 100 million unique TCR beta sequences in an earlier analysis. Whole-study results and caveats: It has been reported that TCR beta sequences accurately predicted the HLA-A and HLA-B alleles of most subjects. Sequencing likely caused a cluster of highly shared sequence variants. TCR beta V segments were, for the most part, productive about 87% or about 30% of the time in an earlier analysis.

Comment on this clone: Its antigen is undetermined.

Use of 60 Vbeta and 13 Jbeta primers characterized the PCR. The table came from immunoSEQ multiplex PCR; TCRdb's copy has only in-frame clones and leaves some out. This repertoire includes some 76,000 clones. Sequencing was carried out using PBMCs. The TCR was taken from a middle-aged man in good health and CMV-seronegative.

The CDR3 loop reads CASTTDRVGTEAFF. The CDR3 nucleotides read TGTGCCAGCACCACTGACAGGGTCGGCACTGAAGCTTTCTTT. This rearrangement joins TRBV2 to TRBJ1-1; 7 bases are shared with TRBD1. Looked up from germline, CDR1 is SNHLY and CDR2 is FYNNEI. Trimming took 7 bases from V and 4 from J; bases not matched to a gene: 9. This CDR3 has 14 amino acids.